These 5 T cell receptor beta chains were sequenced from one sample in a study of blood T cell repertoires in COVID-19. Sequencing was performed with immunoSEQ multiplex PCR; in TCRdb, only in-frame clones are kept and a portion is missing. The repertoire holds 130,000 or so clones, with about nine tenths as singletons. Source material: peripheral blood. These receptors originate from a man aged 40-50 years with acute or convalescent COVID-19.

The chain carries TRBV7-9 and TRBJ1-1, with TRBD1 as a possible D gene (6 bases). This CDR3 region has 15 residues. Germline-derived CDR1 and CDR2 are SEHNR and FQNEAQ (reference sequence). V was pared by 2 bases and J by 4 bases, with 14 bases between. The CDR3 region is CASSLLTGSGTEAFF. DNA for the CDR3: TGTGCCAGCAGCTTATTAACAGGGTCGGGCACTGAAGCTTTCTTT.

The genes are TRBV10-3 and TRBJ2-1; TRBD2 matches 9 bases. Looked up from germline, CDR1 is ENHRY and CDR2 is SYGVKD. J was trimmed by 8 bases and V by 10 bases; bases with no gene match: 12. The CDR3 totals 14 residues. The CDR3 nucleotides read TGTGCCACCTCCCTGGCGGGAGGGGACGATGAGCAGTTCTTC. This codes for CATSLAGGDDEQFF.

The chain uses TRBV7-9 and TRBJ1-1; the D gene is possibly TRBD1 (6 bases). V lost 4 bases to trimming and J lost 0 bases, with 12 bases between them. The CDR3 contains 15 residues. The germline V gene has CDR1 SEHNR and CDR2 FQNEAQ (reference sequence). CDR3 protein: CASSWGRAMNTEAFF. CDR3 in DNA: TGTGCCAGCAGCTGGGGGCGGGCCATGAACACTGAAGCTTTCTTT.

J is TRBJ2-7 and V is TRBV19; 7 nucleotides align to TRBD2. This CDR3 comprises 14 residues. J lost 5 bases, V lost 3 bases, and 7 bases had no gene match. Germline loops: CDR1 LNHDA, CDR2 SQIVND (reference sequence). The CDR3 bases are TGTGCCAGTAGTATGGGGGAGGGCGCAAACGAGCAGTACTTC. It specifies CASSMGEGANEQYF.

V is TRBV7-2 and J is TRBJ2-7; D gene ambiguous. Germline CDR1 SGHTA, CDR2 FQGNSA. CDR3 size: 14 residues. V was cut by 1 base and J by 3 bases, with 10 bases left in between. CDR3 sequence reads: CASSLVEAGYEQYF. The CDR3, as DNA: TGTGCCAGCAGCTTAGTCGAAGCCGGCTACGAGCAGTACTTC.